This T cell receptor (beta chain) was recorded in a study of vaccination effects on CD4 cells after COVID-19. Using immunoSEQ multiplex PCR, the repertoire was profiled, and TCRdb retains in-frame clones only, with some absent. The data show more than 35,000 clones, 65% to 70% seen once. The CDR3 totals 16 residues. Germline values: CDR1 LNHNV, CDR2 YYDKDF (reference sequence). V was pared by 3 bases and J by 0 bases, with 12 bases between. Only a few counts were recorded for this clone. The antigen is undetermined. Subsequent to a culture period of 10 to 11 days, CD4+ T cells were isolated. The chain carries TRBV15 and TRBJ2-1; maybe TRBD2 (5 bases). The clonotype was recovered from a human donor who received a COVID-19 vaccine. This specimen consisted of CD4+ T cells from PBMCs cultured without peptide, obtained before COVID-19 vaccination. The CDR3 region is CATSRGDLLSYNEQFF. The CDR3 DNA reads TGTGCCACCAGCAGGGGAGATCTTCTCTCCTACAATGAGCAGTTCTTC.